This T cell receptor (beta chain) was identified in a study of blood T cell repertoires in COVID-19 (dated by TCRdb to 2019 to 2021). For context, the study as a whole: Collaborator samples came from the United States, Italy and Spain and covered acute and convalescent phases of COVID-19. The material from the prospective study consisted of cDNA or gDNA derived from T cells, B-cell-depleted T cells, or PBMCs. The dataset comprised deeply sampled blood TCRbeta repertoires from subjects exposed to, actively infected with, or recovered from COVID-19. A freely available public database, intended as a resource for researchers studying the immune response to SARS-CoV-2, is where the repertoires were released. Samples were obtained from the ongoing ImmuneRACE study (first 160 participants) and from about 1,300 subjects provided by 6 global collaborators. The sample metadata nearly always contained a de-identified subject ID, COVID-19 status, age in years and sex. Where available, HLA class I and class II types were taken from metadata supplied by the sample provider and were not determined by assay-based typing.

Study-wide conclusions, independent of this receptor: How much clinical and demographic metadata was included differed by source and by participant, and the metadata was provided uncurated.

Collaborating institutions collected whole blood in K2EDTA tubes following their own protocols. Collaborator samples were shipped for TCRbeta analysis as frozen whole blood, isolated PBMCs, or DNA extracted from either sample type. This clone was observed a single time. It has no known antigen specificity. Base qualities were left out, and no much larger clone turns up one base away. From the cysteine up to the phenylalanine, the CDR3 has a length of 13 residues. Of the read, only the CDR3 DNA is kept; its 39 bases are in frame from base 1. The germline V gene encodes CDR1 WNHNN and CDR2 SYGVQD (reference sequence). Trimming takes 3 bases from V and 4 bases from J, and the germline ends sit 9 bases apart. The immunoSEQ Assay, a bias-controlled multiplex PCR, was used to amplify TCRbeta CDR3 regions from genomic DNA. The authors processed their data as follows. Nucleated cell counts per sample were estimated from amplification of reference gene primers within the assay. To quantify the absolute abundance of each unique TCRbeta CDR3 rearrangement, sequence reads were collapsed and filtered. For each sample, productive Simpson clonality was calculated as the square root of Simpson's diversity index across productive rearrangements. TCRdb retrieved this table from immuneACCESS and kept in-frame rearrangements only. Not all clones are present; in checked studies, unresolved V genes account for under half, and no reason is known for the remainder. V and J calls and clone size are as listed in that table; D and trimming were resolved from the DNA. This sample gives about 330,000 clones in total; around 83% of them show up just once. About 1.2% of the sample is held by the ten biggest clonotypes.

The rearranged chain carries TRBV10-1 and TRBJ1-1; the D region possibly corresponds to TRBD1 (6 bases align). Sample: peripheral blood. This clonotype was obtained from a woman aged 50 to 60 with acute or convalescent COVID-19. The CDR3 has the sequence CASSEGGVTEAFF. In nucleotide form, the sequence is TGCGCCAGCAGTGAAGGGGGAGTCACTGAAGCTTTCTTT.